The clone carrying this TCR beta chain was seen a handful of times. Its antigen remains unidentified. The data were obtained in a study of T cells after yellow fever vaccination. Overall study context: The SMART-Seq v4 Ultra Low Input method served to prepare the low-cell-number fractions. General observations from the study: Post-booster samples contained most primary-vaccination clones (just under 98% CD4, approximately 88% CD8).

Germline V CDR1 and CDR2: SEHNR, FQNEAQ (reference sequence). V lost 5 bases and J lost 3, with 11 bases in between. The length of the CDR3 is 15 residues. 5'RACE template switching added a universal primer site and UMIs to TCR cDNA. One entry per CDR3 protein, called by TCRdb with MiXCR from the 5' RACE reads. Of 500,000 to 650,000 distinct CDR3 sequences listed, around 16% are singletons. The starting material was PBMCs, obtained about 5 days after the first yellow fever vaccination. The origin of this receptor is a man between 18 and 29 years old who received the YFV17D yellow fever vaccine. The genes are TRBV7-9 and TRBJ1-6; D remains ambiguous. This CDR3 reads CASSPALSYNSPLHF. The CDR3 region has the DNA TGTGCCAGCAGCCCGGCCCTGAGCTATAATTCACCCCTCCACTTT.